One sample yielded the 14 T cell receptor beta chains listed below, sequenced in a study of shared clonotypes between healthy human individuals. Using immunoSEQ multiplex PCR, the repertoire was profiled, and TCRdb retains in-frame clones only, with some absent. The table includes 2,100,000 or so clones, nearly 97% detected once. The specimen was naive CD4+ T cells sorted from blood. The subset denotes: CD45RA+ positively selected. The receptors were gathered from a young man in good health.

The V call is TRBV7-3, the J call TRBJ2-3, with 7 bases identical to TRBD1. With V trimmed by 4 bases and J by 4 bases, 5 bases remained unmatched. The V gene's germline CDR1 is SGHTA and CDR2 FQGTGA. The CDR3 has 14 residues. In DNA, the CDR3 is TGTGCCAGCAGCTCCGGACAGGTAGCAGATACGCAGTATTTT. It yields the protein CASSSGQVADTQYF.

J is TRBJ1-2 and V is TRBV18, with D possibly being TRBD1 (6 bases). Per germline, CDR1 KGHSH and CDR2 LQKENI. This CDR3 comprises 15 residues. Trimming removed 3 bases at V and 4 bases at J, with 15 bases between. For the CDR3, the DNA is TGTGCCAGCTCACCGAACGAGGGGGTTGGCTATGGCTACACCTTC. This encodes CASSPNEGVGYGYTF.

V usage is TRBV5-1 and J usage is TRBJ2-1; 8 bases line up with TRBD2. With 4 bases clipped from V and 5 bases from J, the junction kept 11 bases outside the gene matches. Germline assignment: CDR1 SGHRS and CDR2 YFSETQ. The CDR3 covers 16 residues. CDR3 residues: CASSLNPGGIDNEQFF. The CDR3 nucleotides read TGCGCCAGCAGCCTCAATCCGGGGGGGATTGACAATGAGCAGTTCTTC.

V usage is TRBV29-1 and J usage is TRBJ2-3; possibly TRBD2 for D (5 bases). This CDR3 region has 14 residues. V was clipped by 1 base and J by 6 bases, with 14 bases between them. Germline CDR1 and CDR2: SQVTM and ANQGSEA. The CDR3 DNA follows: TGCAGCGTTGAAGTACTGGGAGTGCGGGATACGCAGTATTTT. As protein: CSVEVLGVRDTQYF.

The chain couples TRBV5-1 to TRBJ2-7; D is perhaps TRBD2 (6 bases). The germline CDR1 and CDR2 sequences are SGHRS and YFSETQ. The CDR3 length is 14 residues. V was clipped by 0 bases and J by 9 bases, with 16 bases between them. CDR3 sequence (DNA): TGCGCCAGCAGCTTGGATGGCGGGACGGGACCGCAGTACTTC. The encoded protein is CASSLDGGTGPQYF.

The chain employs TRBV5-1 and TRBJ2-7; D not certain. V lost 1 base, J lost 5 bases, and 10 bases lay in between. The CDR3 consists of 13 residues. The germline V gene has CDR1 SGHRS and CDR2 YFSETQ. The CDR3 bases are TGCGCCAGCAGCTTGCCCCCCCTAAACGAGCAGTACTTC. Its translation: CASSLPPLNEQYF.

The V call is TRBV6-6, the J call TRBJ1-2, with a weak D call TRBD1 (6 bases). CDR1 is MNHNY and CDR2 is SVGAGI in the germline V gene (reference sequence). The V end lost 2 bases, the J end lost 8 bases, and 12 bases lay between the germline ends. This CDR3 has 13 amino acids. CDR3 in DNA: TGTGCCAGCAGTTACGGGACAAAATGGGGCTACACCTTC. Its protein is CASSYGTKWGYTF.

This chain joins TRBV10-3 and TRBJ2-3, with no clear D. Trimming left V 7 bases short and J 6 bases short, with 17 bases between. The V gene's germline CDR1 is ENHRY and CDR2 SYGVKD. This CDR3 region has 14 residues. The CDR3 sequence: CAIKETSLADTQYF. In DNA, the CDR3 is TGTGCCATCAAGGAGACCTCCCTGGCCGATACGCAGTATTTT.

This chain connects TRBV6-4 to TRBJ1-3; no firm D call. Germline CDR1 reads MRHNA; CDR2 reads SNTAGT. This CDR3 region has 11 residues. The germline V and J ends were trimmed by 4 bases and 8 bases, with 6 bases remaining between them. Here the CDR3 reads CASSVGDTIYF. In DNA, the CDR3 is TGTGCCAGCAGTGTCGGAGACACCATATATTTT.

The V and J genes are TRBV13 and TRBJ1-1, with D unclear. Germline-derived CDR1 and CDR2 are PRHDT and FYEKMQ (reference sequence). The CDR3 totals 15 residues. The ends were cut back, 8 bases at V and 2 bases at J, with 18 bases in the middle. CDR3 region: CASFGPGKGNTEAFF. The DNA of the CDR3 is TGTGCCAGCTTCGGCCCCGGTAAGGGAAACACTGAAGCTTTCTTT.

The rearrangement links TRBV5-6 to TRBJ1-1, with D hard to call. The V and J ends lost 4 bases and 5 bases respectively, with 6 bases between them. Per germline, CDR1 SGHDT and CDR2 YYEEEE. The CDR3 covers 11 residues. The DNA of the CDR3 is TGTGCCAGCAGCACCGTTACTGAAGCTTTCTTT. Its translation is CASSTVTEAFF.

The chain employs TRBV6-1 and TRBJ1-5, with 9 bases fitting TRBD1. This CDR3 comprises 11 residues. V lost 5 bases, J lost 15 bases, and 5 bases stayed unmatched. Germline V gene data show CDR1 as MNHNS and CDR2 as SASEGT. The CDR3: CASSSGQGRHF. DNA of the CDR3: TGTGCCAGCAGTTCGGGACAGGGTCGGCATTTT.

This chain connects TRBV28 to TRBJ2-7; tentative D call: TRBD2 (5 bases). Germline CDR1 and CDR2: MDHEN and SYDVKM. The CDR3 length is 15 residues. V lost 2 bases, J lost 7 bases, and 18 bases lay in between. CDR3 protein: CASSLRSGLTREQYF. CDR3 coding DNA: TGTGCCAGCAGTTTAAGGAGCGGATTGACGAGGGAGCAGTACTTC.

CDR3 sequence reads: CASTSIWGTGGYEKLFF. The CDR3 bases are TGCGCCAGCACCTCCATTTGGGGGACAGGGGGCTATGAAAAACTGTTTTTT. The chain joins TRBV4-1 to TRBJ1-4; 12 nucleotides line up with TRBD1. The J segment lost 6 bases and the V segment lost 7 bases, leaving 12 bases of the junction unmatched. The CDR3 runs to 17 residues. Germline V lookup: CDR1 MGHRA, CDR2 YSYEKL.